A single sample gave rise to the 2 T cell receptor beta chains below, sequenced in a study of T cells in Graves' hyperthyroidism and ophthalmopathy (dated by TCRdb to about 2019). Library method: multiplex PCR. These reads were obtained on an Illumina HiSeq 2000. The TCR beta CDR3 regions were amplified from the RNA transcripts. The TCR CDR3 was subjected to a first round of RT-PCR using the HTBI primer set and the Qiagen OneStep RT-PCR kit. The raw public reads went through TCRdb reprocessing: fastp at Q25, MiXCR clone calling, in-frame beta chains kept. Rows matching on CDR3 protein sequence are summarized as one entry with the most common DNA and genes. Across this sample there are about 420,000 distinct CDR3 sequences, with about 15% seen only once. Almost 8% of the sample lies in the top ten. Sample: blood. The receptor source for this set is a woman aged 18-35 years with Graves' hyperthyroidism.

This clonotype was counted at least ten times. This rearrangement joins TRBV11-3 to TRBJ2-5; 9 bases align to TRBD2. Trimming at V came to 8 bases and at J to 5 bases, leaving 9 bases not matched to a gene. The germline V gene encodes CDR1 SGHNT and CDR2 YENEEA. The CDR3 is 14 amino acids. CDR3: CASSAGGWRETQYF. The CDR3 region has the DNA TGTGCCAGCTCAGCGGGAGGATGGCGGGAGACCCAGTACTTC.

This clonotype was recorded at least ten times. The CDR3 sequence: CASSSSIALSGEQFF. DNA of the CDR3: TGTGCCAGCAGCTCCTCAATAGCCCTCTCTGGTGAGCAGTTCTTC. The chain recombines TRBV9 with TRBJ2-1, with D uncertain. The length of the CDR3 is 15 residues. Germline CDR1 and CDR2: SGDLS and YYNGEE. Trimming stripped 4 bases from V and 9 bases from J, with 20 bases between.